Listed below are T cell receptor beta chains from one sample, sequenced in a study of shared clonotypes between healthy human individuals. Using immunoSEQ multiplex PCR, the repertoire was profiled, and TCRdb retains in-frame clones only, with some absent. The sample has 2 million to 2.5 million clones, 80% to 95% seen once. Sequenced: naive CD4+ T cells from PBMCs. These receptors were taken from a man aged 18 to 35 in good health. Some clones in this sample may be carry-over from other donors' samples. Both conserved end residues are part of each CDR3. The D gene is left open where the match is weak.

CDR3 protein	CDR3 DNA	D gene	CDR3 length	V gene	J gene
CASSQGRGTPNTEAFF	TGTGCCAGCAGCCAAGGGAGGGGGACACCGAACACTGAAGCTTTCTTT	NA	16	TRBV4-2	TRBJ1-1
CASSEAVGAGRSYEQYF	TGTGCCAGCAGTGAAGCCGTTGGGGCGGGACGCTCCTACGAGCAGTACTTC	NA	17	TRBV28	TRBJ2-7
CASSATSGGRLDTQYF	TGTGCCAGCAGCGCAACTAGCGGGGGAAGGTTAGATACGCAGTATTTT	TRBD2	16	TRBV5-4	TRBJ2-3
CASSSGINYGYTF	TGTGCCAGCAGTTCAGGGATCAACTATGGCTACACCTTC	NA	13	TRBV28	TRBJ1-2
CASSLGTSGRAFGADTQYF	TGCGCCAGCAGCTTGGGGACTAGCGGGAGGGCCTTTGGCGCAGATACGCAGTATTTT	TRBD2	19	TRBV5-1	TRBJ2-3
CASRPSPGTGLYEQYF	TGTGCCAGCAGACCCAGCCCAGGGACAGGGCTCTACGAGCAGTACTTC	TRBD1	16	TRBV28	TRBJ2-7
CASSLRETQYF	TGCGCCAGCTCCCTTAGAGAGACCCAGTACTTC	NA	11	TRBV5-1	TRBJ2-5
CASGLGREQGNTGELFF	TGTGCTAGTGGTTTGGGCAGAGAACAGGGGAACACCGGGGAGCTGTTTTTT	NA	17	TRBV12-5	TRBJ2-2
CASSLGTSGRDDEQFF	TGCGCCAGCAGCCTCGGGACTAGCGGGAGGGACGATGAGCAGTTCTTC	TRBD2	16	TRBV5-1	TRBJ2-1
CASSEQFNQPQHF	TGTGCCAGCAGTGAACAGTTCAATCAGCCCCAGCATTTT	NA	13	TRBV6-1	TRBJ1-5
CASSRAGEPQETQYF	TGCGCCAGCAGCCGGGCAGGGGAACCCCAAGAGACCCAGTACTTC	NA	15	TRBV5-1	TRBJ2-5
CASSYSRNSYNEQFF	TGTGCCAGCAGTTACTCTAGGAACTCCTACAATGAGCAGTTCTTC	NA	15	TRBV6-5	TRBJ2-1
CASSVRTGTTDTQYF	TGTGCCAGCAGCGTTCGGACAGGGACCACAGATACGCAGTATTTT	TRBD1	15	TRBV7-2	TRBJ2-3
CAITGTSSGNEQFF	TGTGCCATCACTGGGACTAGCTCAGGCAATGAGCAGTTCTTC	TRBD2	14	TRBV10-3	TRBJ2-1
CASSPTGNKVSGNTIYF	TGTGCCAGCTCACCAACAGGAAATAAGGTCTCTGGAAACACCATATATTTT	NA	17	TRBV18	TRBJ1-3
CASSYSDSLNQPQHF	TGTGCCAGCAGTTACTCCGACAGCCTCAATCAGCCCCAGCATTTT	NA	15	TRBV6-5	TRBJ1-5
CASSVGQNYGYTF	TGTGCCAGCAGCGTCGGGCAGAACTATGGCTACACCTTC	NA	13	TRBV5-4	TRBJ1-2
CASSPGTGDRQPQHF	TGCGCCAGCAGTCCCGGGACAGGGGATCGGCAGCCCCAGCATTTT	TRBD1	15	TRBV5-1	TRBJ1-5
CASKHRGSNTEAFF	TGTGCCAGTAAACACAGGGGATCGAACACTGAAGCTTTCTTT	TRBD1	14	TRBV19	TRBJ1-1
CASSFNRGRYEQYF	TGTGCCAGCAGCTTTAACAGGGGGCGGTACGAGCAGTACTTC	TRBD1	14	TRBV5-4	TRBJ2-7
CASSAAPGHEQYF	TGTGCCAGCAGCGCAGCTCCAGGGCACGAGCAGTACTTC	NA	13	TRBV9	TRBJ2-7
CASSVGTSGRVYEQFF	TGTGCCAGCAGTGTAGGAACTAGCGGGAGAGTATATGAGCAGTTCTTC	TRBD2	16	TRBV9	TRBJ2-1
CASSKGRFYNSPLHF	TGTGCCAGCAGCAAGGGGAGATTCTATAATTCACCCCTCCACTTT	NA	15	TRBV5-6	TRBJ1-6
CASSLRGTSGGNEQFF	TGTGCCAGCAGCTTAAGAGGGACTAGCGGGGGAAATGAGCAGTTCTTC	TRBD2	16	TRBV7-3	TRBJ2-1
CASSRLLASYRNEQFF	TGTGCCAGCAGTCGACTACTAGCGAGTTATAGAAATGAGCAGTTCTTC	TRBD2	16	TRBV27	TRBJ2-1
CASSLGAAGRQFF	TGTGCCAGCAGCTTGGGCGCGGCGGGAAGGCAGTTCTTC	NA	13	TRBV11-3	TRBJ2-1
CASSPRDRGWWETQYF	TGTGCCAGCAGCCCGCGGGACAGGGGTTGGTGGGAGACCCAGTACTTC	TRBD1	16	TRBV9	TRBJ2-5
CASPAAAAGGKLFF	TGTGCCTCCCCTGCGGCGGCGGCGGGGGGGAAACTGTTTTTT	NA	14	TRBV5-4	TRBJ1-4
CSVEVGEKLFF	TGCAGCGTTGAAGTAGGCGAAAAACTGTTTTTT	NA	11	TRBV29-1	TRBJ1-4
CASSQGTGDTGELFF	TGTGCCAGCAGCCAAGGGACAGGGGACACCGGGGAGCTGTTTTTT	TRBD1	15	TRBV4-2	TRBJ2-2
CASSRQGSGNTIYF	TGTGCCAGCAGTCGACAGGGCTCTGGAAACACCATATATTTT	TRBD1	14	TRBV25-1	TRBJ1-3
CASSLAVGGEAFF	TGTGCCAGCAGCTTAGCTGTCGGGGGTGAAGCTTTCTTT	NA	13	TRBV7-2	TRBJ1-1
CAWDAGVTEAFF	TGTGCCTGGGACGCAGGGGTAACTGAAGCTTTCTTT	NA	12	TRBV30	TRBJ1-1
CASSPGLAGADTQYF	TGTGCCAGCTCACCCGGGCTAGCGGGAGCAGATACGCAGTATTTT	TRBD2	15	TRBV18	TRBJ2-3
CASSPRGTDTQYF	TGTGCCAGCAGCCCAAGGGGCACAGATACGCAGTATTTT	NA	13	TRBV21-1	TRBJ2-3
CASSLGKYRGVANTEAFF	TGTGCCAGCAGCTTAGGAAAGTACAGGGGGGTGGCAAACACTGAAGCTTTCTTT	TRBD1	18	TRBV7-2	TRBJ1-1
CAWSGDWSGEQYF	TGTGCCTGGAGTGGGGACTGGAGCGGGGAGCAGTACTTC	TRBD2	13	TRBV30	TRBJ2-5
CASSTSGTFYNEQFF	TGTGCCAGCAGCACCAGCGGGACTTTCTACAATGAGCAGTTCTTC	TRBD2	15	TRBV11-3	TRBJ2-1
CASSSIGSGDGYTF	TGTGCCAGCTCTAGCATTGGGTCCGGGGATGGCTACACCTTC	NA	14	TRBV18	TRBJ1-2
CASSRGGVPYEQYF	TGTGCCAGCTCTCGAGGGGGGGTCCCCTACGAGCAGTACTTC	NA	14	TRBV7-2	TRBJ2-7
CASSQEWDTNLNTEAFF	TGCGCCAGCAGCCAAGAGTGGGACACAAACTTGAACACTGAAGCTTTCTTT	NA	17	TRBV4-1	TRBJ1-1
CASSLGSLNPYEQYF	TGTGCCAGCAGCTTAGGCAGCCTGAATCCCTACGAGCAGTACTTC	NA	15	TRBV7-2	TRBJ2-7
CASNSDGGSYEQYF	TGTGCCAGCAATAGCGACGGAGGGTCCTACGAGCAGTACTTC	NA	14	TRBV11-1	TRBJ2-7
CASSASGSTDTQYF	TGTGCCAGCTCAGCTAGCGGGAGCACAGATACGCAGTATTTT	TRBD2	14	TRBV18	TRBJ2-3
CASSPGAHTDTQYF	TGCGCCAGCAGCCCAGGGGCCCACACAGATACGCAGTATTTT	NA	14	TRBV5-1	TRBJ2-3
CASSFTGAGANVLTF	TGTGCCAGCAGTTTCACAGGGGCTGGGGCCAACGTCCTGACTTTC	TRBD1	15	TRBV27	TRBJ2-6
CASRVFQDTEAFF	TGTGCCAGCAGAGTATTCCAAGACACTGAAGCTTTCTTT	NA	13	TRBV2	TRBJ1-1